These T cell receptor beta chains were read from a single sample in a study of T cells after yellow fever vaccination. TCRdb reprocessed the 5' RACE reads via MiXCR and lists one record per CDR3 protein. Among about 85,000 distinct CDR3 sequences listed, about an eighth were seen once. Sequences were derived from CD8+ T cells not binding an NS4B(214-222) dextramer, sorted from PBMCs, sampled around 3 weeks after the first yellow fever vaccination. The receptor source for this set is a man between 18 and 35 years old who received the YFV17D yellow fever vaccine. The conserved cysteine and the conserved F or W are not part of the CDR3 here.

V gene	J gene	CDR3 protein
TRBV2	TRBJ2-3	ASRPGQGQTDTQY
TRBV20-1	TRBJ1-1	SAPDRTENTEAF
TRBV23-1	TRBJ2-1	ATSQTSGGGARTRYNGQF
TRBV27	TRBJ1-1	ASSLGELNTEAF
TRBV15	TRBJ1-2	ATSKYRDRGSNYGYT
TRBV2	TRBJ2-3	ASSENSGAASTDTQY
TRBV6-5	TRBJ2-7	ASSYGTGGNYEQY
TRBV20-1	TRBJ2-1	SADRTGDNEQF
TRBV6-2/TRBV6-3	TRBJ2-1	ASSYGPGGNNEQF
TRBV27	TRBJ2-5	ATSSIGKETQY
TRBV5-4	TRBJ2-7	ASSLGQGPFYEQY
TRBV5-1	TRBJ1-2	ASSLADRRANYGYT
TRBV30	TRBJ2-7	ASDTHEQY
TRBV7-6	TRBJ1-5	ASSLSLGQQPQH
TRBV4-1	TRBJ1-6	ASSQVLGQGPHRTPLALH
TRBV12-3/TRBV12-4	TRBJ1-5	ASSQGTALDQPQH
TRBV6-5	TRBJ1-4	ASSYQAGDEKLF
TRBV10-3	TRBJ2-5	AITKDRDETQY
TRBV11-2	TRBJ2-7	ASSGGQGTTYEQY
TRBV12-3/TRBV12-4	TRBJ1-1	ASSWNTEAF
TRBV7-9	TRBJ1-6	ASSPVIGPNSPLH
TRBV27	TRBJ2-1	ASSPPDRPFLYNEQF
TRBV4-3	TRBJ1-1	ASSHAQGGDRVNTEAF
TRBV6-2/TRBV6-3	TRBJ2-6	ASSSPSAGANVLT
TRBV7-9	TRBJ1-1	ASSLGSGSTEAF
TRBV12-3/TRBV12-4	TRBJ2-7	ASKIAGAAYEQY
TRBV4-2	TRBJ2-3	ASSQDLLVLPPDTQY
TRBV4-1	TRBJ2-7	ASSQGRWGDEQY
TRBV19	TRBJ2-1	ASSMDSGGTEQF
TRBV7-9	TRBJ2-1	ASSFPPGGYNEQF
TRBV4-1	TRBJ2-7	ASSQEGSGTYSYEQY
TRBV7-9	TRBJ1-4	ASSLEGLAQHLF
TRBV4-1	TRBJ2-3	ASSHRPSGGNTDTQY
TRBV6-1	TRBJ2-5	ASNPGTGEETQY
TRBV7-6	TRBJ2-1	ASSLAWGAYNEQF
TRBV6-2/TRBV6-3	TRBJ2-2	ASRRRVLNTGELF
TRBV19	TRBJ1-1	ASSGTGDTEAF
TRBV12-5	TRBJ2-1	ASGQTETNEQF
TRBV15	TRBJ2-3	ATESITGGTDTQY
TRBV28	TRBJ2-1	ASSDRATYNEQF
TRBV7-6	TRBJ2-1	ASSLLGNNNEQF
TRBV27	TRBJ2-5	AIRTTQETQY
TRBV27	TRBJ1-5	ASSLVGGTNQPQH
TRBV7-6	TRBJ1-2	ATYRAVYGYT
TRBV24-1	TRBJ2-7	ATAGEGRASYEQY
TRBV15	TRBJ2-1	ATSPGRYNEQF
TRBV5-1	TRBJ1-5	ASSLVQGDQPQH
TRBV27	TRBJ2-3	ASSSSGTGLTDTQY
TRBV7-9	TRBJ2-5	ASSLGAGGLQETQY
TRBV4-1	TRBJ2-1	ASSQSTGTLYNEQF
TRBV28	TRBJ2-1	AWGKNEQF
TRBV7-2	TRBJ2-1	ASSRGLGGSYNEQF
TRBV11-3	TRBJ1-1	ASSLEAGDEAF